The 17 T cell receptor beta chains below all came from one sample that was sequenced in a study of T-cell memory formation after mild COVID-19. TCRdb called the 5' RACE reads again in MiXCR, with one record for every CDR3 protein. The sample comprises 140,000 or so distinct CDR3 sequences, about 5.5% of which are singletons, and roughly 2.1% rests with the top ten. The sample comprised PBMCs or a T cell subset sorted from them (not recorded which). All receptors derive from an adult woman who had mild COVID-19 (a few samples of this study predate the infection). Cell type and time point are not known.

This clonotype was counted a few times. V and J are TRBV21-1 and TRBJ1-2; the table assigns TRBD1, which was not confirmed against the DNA. TRBV21-1 is flagged as a pseudogene. The CDR3 spans 13 residues. The CDR3: CASSKGRGRGYTF. The CDR3 bases are TGTGCCAGCAGCAAAGGCCGGGGGCGCGGCTACACCTTC.

The chain joins TRBV5-1 to TRBJ2-3, with 11 bases fitting TRBD2. The CDR3 spans 16 residues. Germline CDR1 and CDR2: SGHRS and YFSETQ. The J segment lost 2 bases and the V segment lost 2 bases, leaving 4 bases of the junction unmatched. CDR3 DNA: TGCGCCAGCAGCTTACCTAGCGGGGGGTCCACAGATACGCAGTATTTT. Its protein product is CASSLPSGGSTDTQYF.

The table lists this clonotype with many counts. This chain joins TRBV7-8 and TRBJ1-2; 7 positions agree with TRBD1. The ends lost 5 bases at V and 0 bases at J; junction bases unmatched: 12. Germline lookup yields CDR1 SGHVS and CDR2 FQNEAQ. The CDR3 loop spans 17 amino acids. As DNA, the CDR3 is TGTGCCAGCAGCCCAGACAGGGATTCCAAGGCTAACTATGGCTACACCTTC. This gives the protein CASSPDRDSKANYGYTF.

This clonotype was recorded many times. V is TRBV12-3 or TRBV12-4 and J is TRBJ1-5; 9 bases agree with TRBD1. The V gene end was trimmed by 6 bases and the J gene end by 7 bases; junction bases not matched to a gene: 10. The CDR3 runs 15 residues. This CDR3 is CASSPTGGEEQPQHF. The CDR3 DNA is TGTGCCAGCAGCCCCACAGGGGGCGAAGAGCAGCCCCAGCATTTT.

In its sample, this clonotype was seen many times. This rearrangement joins TRBV5-6 to TRBJ2-5, with 9 positions matching TRBD2. In germline, CDR1 is SGHDT, CDR2 YYEEEE. V lost 0 bases, J lost 2 bases, and 2 bases stayed unmatched. CDR3 length: 15 amino acids. CDR3 nucleotide sequence: TGTGCCAGCAGCTTGGCGCTAGCGGGACAAGAGACCCAGTACTTC. Translating it yields CASSLALAGQETQYF.

There are a few counts of this clonotype. The chain combines TRBV4-1 with TRBJ1-5, with 7 bases lining up with TRBD1. This CDR3 is 15 amino acids long. Germline CDR1 and CDR2: MGHRA and YSYEKL. V dropped 4 bases and J dropped 4; count of bases not matched to a gene: 7. The CDR3: CASSLEVRGNQPQHF. Here the CDR3 DNA reads TGCGCCAGCAGCCTGGAGGTCAGGGGGAATCAGCCCCAGCATTTT.

V gene TRBV5-1 combines with J gene TRBJ1-2; tentatively, D is TRBD1 (5 bases). This CDR3 has 17 residues. Germline V gives CDR1 SGHRS, CDR2 YFSETQ. V was cut by 1 base and J by 1 base, with 17 bases left in between. The CDR3 DNA sequence: TGCGCCAGCAGCTTGCGAGGTTCAGGGCCCAATAACTATGGCTACACCTTC. The encoded protein is CASSLRGSGPNNYGYTF.

This clonotype was observed a few times. This rearrangement joins TRBV29-1 to TRBJ2-7; D gene uncertain. The CDR3 covers 13 residues. Trimming took 3 bases from V and 6 from J, leaving 15 bases between them. Germline CDR1 is SQVTM and CDR2 is ANQGSEA. CDR3 DNA sequence: TGCAGCGTTGAGCGGCAGGTATCAGGCGAGCAGTACTTC. Translating gives CSVERQVSGEQYF.

The CDR3 is CASSLRQGFSDTQYF. The CDR3 nucleotides read TGTGCCAGCAGTTTGCGACAGGGGTTCTCAGATACGCAGTATTTT. J is TRBJ2-3 and V is TRBV12-3 or TRBV12-4; 8 positions agree with TRBD1. V was clipped by 3 bases and J by 4 bases; unmatched bases: 6. The CDR3 runs to 15 residues.

This clonotype was counted only a few times. The DNA for the CDR3 is TGTGCCAGCAGCGTGGACCTGAGCAATCAGCCCCAGCATTTT. Amino acid sequence: CASSVDLSNQPQHF. V and J are TRBV7-9 and TRBJ1-5; no reliable D call. Trimming left V 5 bases short and J 1 base short, with 9 bases between. The CDR3 spans 14 residues. The germline V gene has CDR1 SEHNR and CDR2 FQNEAQ (reference sequence). The full variable domain, its missing parts supplied by reference TRBV7-9 and TRBJ1-5, is DTGVSQNPRHKITKRGQNVTFRCDPISEHNRLYWYRQTLGQGPEFLTYFQNEAQLEKSRLLSDRFSAERPKGSFSTLEIQRTEQGDSAMYLCASSVDLSNQPQHFGDGTRLSIL.

This clonotype was recorded a few times. V usage is TRBV7-3 and J usage is TRBJ2-1; 8 nucleotides agree with TRBD2. Germline V lookup: CDR1 SGHTA, CDR2 FQGTGA. J lost 1 base, V lost 5 bases, and 7 bases had no gene match. The CDR3 totals 16 residues. DNA of the CDR3: TGTGCCAGCAGCCCAAAACTAGCGGAGTCCTACAATGAGCAGTTCTTC. Translating it yields CASSPKLAESYNEQFF.

This clonotype was seen many times. This chain connects TRBV20-1 to TRBJ1-2; D not certain. The CDR3 has 14 residues. Trimming took 0 bases from V and 8 from J, leaving 16 bases between them. Germline V gene lookup returns CDR1 DFQATT and CDR2 SNEGSKA (reference sequence). CDR3 in amino acids: CSARDPKGMEGYTF. CDR3 sequence (DNA): TGCAGTGCTAGAGATCCCAAAGGGATGGAGGGCTACACCTTC.

This clonotype has a count of ten or more. The genes are TRBV7-2 and TRBJ2-7; no reliable D call. CDR1 is SGHTA and CDR2 is FQGNSA in the germline V gene. V was cut by 10 bases and J by 3 bases, with 13 bases left in between. The CDR3 consists of 12 residues. DNA for the CDR3: TGTGCCATCAAGAACGCGAACTACGAGCAGTACTTC. Translating it yields CAIKNANYEQYF.

The chain uses TRBV23-1 and TRBJ2-2; TRBD1 matches at 7 bases. TRBV23-1 is reported as an ORF; its role is uncertain. This CDR3 spans 18 amino acids. Unmatched junction bases numbered 7, after V lost 0 bases and J lost 0 bases. In DNA form, the CDR3 reads TGCGCCAGCAGTCAATCCGGGACAGATGGCGCGAACACCGGGGAGCTGTTTTTT. Translating gives CASSQSGTDGANTGELFF.

This clonotype appeared many times. The chain employs TRBV7-9 and TRBJ2-2; unclear D gene. V was shortened by 0 bases and J by 1 base, with 6 bases between the two germline ends. CDR1 is SEHNR and CDR2 is FQNEAQ in the germline V gene (reference sequence). CDR3 length: 15 residues. CDR3 region: CASSLANRNTGELFF. For the CDR3, the DNA is TGTGCCAGCAGCTTAGCGAACAGGAACACCGGGGAGCTGTTTTTT.

This clonotype was seen a few times. The chain uses TRBV6-5 and TRBJ2-4, with D unclear. This CDR3 is 14 amino acids long. Germline CDR1 reads MNHEY; CDR2 reads SVGAGI. V lost 5 bases and J lost 0, with 8 bases in between. The DNA for the CDR3 is TGTGCCAGCAGTCAACGAATAGCCAAAAACATTCAGTACTTC. The encoded protein is CASSQRIAKNIQYF.

Ten or more counts support this clonotype. The chain couples TRBV12-3 or TRBV12-4 to TRBJ2-7; 10 positions agree with TRBD2. The CDR3 extends over 13 amino acids. With 5 bases clipped from V and 9 bases from J, the junction kept 7 bases outside the gene matches. In DNA, the CDR3 is TGTGCCAGCAGTCCGCTAGCGGGGGTACTGCAGTACTTC. Its protein product is CASSPLAGVLQYF.